The 26 T cell receptor beta chains below all came from one sample that was sequenced in a study of T cell repertoires in cytomegalovirus infection. TCRdb re-called the reads through MiXCR, storing one row per CDR3 protein. Of approximately 750,000 distinct CDR3 sequences in the sample, under 40% were seen once. The sequenced sample consisted of PBMCs. The receptors stem from a human donor in good health (CMV status not recorded). Some clones in this sample may be carry-over from other donors' samples.

The CDR3 reads CASSGQGASNQPQHF. The CDR3 DNA follows: TGTGCCAGCAGTGGACAGGGAGCGAGCAATCAGCCCCAGCATTTT. V gene TRBV12-3 or TRBV12-4 combines with J gene TRBJ1-5, with 8 bases fitting TRBD1. Unmatched junction bases numbered 4, after V lost 5 bases and J lost 1 base. The CDR3 totals 15 residues.

The chain links TRBV4-2 to TRBJ2-1; the D call may be TRBD1 or TRBD2 (5 bases each). V lost 0 bases and J 8 bases, leaving 17 bases between the germline ends. Looked up from germline, CDR1 is LGHNA and CDR2 is YNFKEQ. The CDR3 spans 16 residues. The CDR3 reads CASSQDPAGSRDEQFF. The CDR3 coding sequence is TGTGCCAGCAGCCAAGATCCCGCAGGGAGTCGAGATGAGCAGTTCTTC.

In the case of this clonotype: Its ends do not fully match the called genes, so a read error is possible. The chain is built from TRBV4-1 and TRBJ1-4, with a possible D match to TRBD1 (5 bases). Per germline, CDR1 MGHRA and CDR2 YSYEKL. CDR3 length: 16 amino acids. CDR3 residues: CASSPIEKGCGENLFF. The DNA of the CDR3 is TGCGCCAGCAGCCCGATCGAGAAGGGGTGCGGGGAAAACCTGTTTTTT.

This clonotype was picked up a small number of times. The rearrangement joins TRBV7-2 to TRBJ1-5; TRBD1 is a possible D gene (6 bases). The CDR3 runs to 13 residues. Germline V lookup: CDR1 SGHTA, CDR2 FQGNSA. Trimming took off 5 bases at V and 9 bases at J, with 14 bases between the two ends. CDR3 in DNA: TGTGCCAGCAGCATCCTGCAGGGGCGGCCCCAGCATTTT. As protein: CASSILQGRPQHF.

This sequence joins TRBV7-2 and TRBJ1-4; 7 nucleotides match TRBD1. The CDR3 loop spans 14 amino acids. Germline CDR1 and CDR2: SGHTA and FQGNSA. The trim removed 8 bases at V and 4 bases at J, leaving 7 bases unmatched. The CDR3 DNA is TGTGCCAGCGCTGGAGGGGGCTATAATGAAAAACTGTTTTTT. It specifies CASAGGGYNEKLFF.

A note on this clonotype: A read error is possible here, since a much larger clone lies one base away. The chain carries TRBV28 and TRBJ1-1; D is unresolved. The germline V gene has CDR1 MDHEN and CDR2 SYDVKM. V dropped 9 bases and J dropped 7 bases, with 12 bases sitting between them. This CDR3 contains 11 residues. The CDR3 reads CASLGRFEAFF. As DNA, the CDR3 is TGTGCCAGTCTGGGGAGGTTTGAAGCTTTCTTT.

This chain links TRBV20-1 with TRBJ1-5, with D tentatively TRBD1 (5 bases). Trimming shortened V by 0 bases and J by 2 bases, and 11 bases separated the two germline ends. This CDR3 region has 15 residues. From germline, CDR1 is DFQATT and CDR2 SNEGSKA (reference sequence). In DNA, the CDR3 is TGCAGTGCTAGAGATCAGGGAATCGGCAATCAGCCCCAGCATTTT. This translates into CSARDQGIGNQPQHF.

This clonotype has a handful of counts. This chain links TRBV28 with TRBJ2-2; D could derive from TRBD1 or TRBD2 (5 bases each). This CDR3 is 15 amino acids long. Germline V gives CDR1 MDHEN, CDR2 SYDVKM. V was clipped by 7 bases and J by 4 bases, with 16 bases between them. The CDR3 DNA is TGTGCCAGCAATCCCGTTGGGGGAACCACCGGGGAGCTGTTTTTT. Protein sequence: CASNPVGGTTGELFF.

The chain has TRBV20-1 and TRBJ2-6, with D hard to call. This CDR3 has 13 residues. Per the germline V gene, CDR1 is DFQATT and CDR2 is SNEGSKA (reference sequence). The CDR3 region has the DNA TGCAGCGGCGCAGGCCCTGGGGCCAACGTCCTGACTTTC. Amino acid sequence: CSGAGPGANVLTF.

The chain uses TRBV4-1 and TRBJ2-5, with 10 bases matching TRBD2. V trimming: 1 base; J trimming: 13 bases; junction bases outside the gene matches: 6. CDR1 is MGHRA and CDR2 is YSYEKL in the germline V gene. The length of the CDR3 is 13 residues. The CDR3 region has the DNA TGCGCCAGCAGCCAAGGTCTAGCGGGGGCCCCGTACTTC. Amino acid sequence: CASSQGLAGAPYF.

This clonotype was seen only once. Sequence at one end of the junction differs from germline and may be a read error. The J gene is TRBJ1-2, the V gene TRBV7-2; the D is unclear. Germline V gene sequence: CDR1 SGHTA, CDR2 FQGNSA. This CDR3 is 16 amino acids long. The CDR3 nucleotides are TGTGCAAGCAGCCCCGACCTCGGCGGTACTAACTATGTCTACACCTTC. Translating it yields CASSPDLGGTNYVYTF.

The chain recombines TRBV4-1 with TRBJ1-1; D is uncertain. The ends were cut back, 3 bases at V and 1 base at J, with 12 bases in the middle. The CDR3 covers 15 residues. Germline V gives CDR1 MGHRA, CDR2 YSYEKL. CDR3 nucleotides: TGCGCCAGCAGCCATCTCGGACGGAAGAACACTGAAGCTTTCTTT. It specifies CASSHLGRKNTEAFF.

This chain links TRBV6-8 with TRBJ1-5, with D maybe TRBD1 (6 bases). Per the germline V gene, CDR1 is MNHGY and CDR2 is SAAAGT. CDR3 size: 14 residues. Between the trimmed V and J ends, which lost 6 bases and 4 bases, there was a span of 13 bases. Written as DNA, the CDR3 is TGTGCCAGCAGATGGGGGCGGGGGAATCAGCCCCAGCATTTT. Amino acid sequence: CASRWGRGNQPQHF.

Only a few counts were recorded for this clonotype. V usage is TRBV28 and J usage is TRBJ2-7; 9 bases map to TRBD1. After removal of 4 bases from V and 5 bases from J, the junction contained 6 bases not matched to a gene. The CDR3 loop spans 14 amino acids. The germline gives CDR1 MDHEN, CDR2 SYDVKM. The CDR3: CASSSGTGLNEQYF. The CDR3 DNA sequence: TGTGCCAGCAGTTCTGGGACAGGGCTCAACGAGCAGTACTTC. Drawing the rest from reference TRBV28 and TRBJ2-7, the complete variable domain is DVKVTQSSRYLVKRTGEKVFLECVQDMDHENMFWYRQDPGLGLRLIYFSYDVKMKEKGDIPEGYSVSREKKERFSLILESASTNQTSMYLCASSSGTGLNEQYFGPGTRLTVT.

This clonotype was detected a few times. CDR3 coding DNA: TGCAGTGCTAGAGGTAAAAAGTACAATGAGCAGTTCTTC. Encoded protein: CSARGKKYNEQFF. V and J are TRBV20-1 and TRBJ2-1; no reliable D call. Looked up from germline, CDR1 is DFQATT and CDR2 is SNEGSKA (reference sequence). The germline V and J ends were trimmed by 1 base and 4 bases, with 8 bases remaining between them. The length of the CDR3 is 13 residues.

This clonotype appeared a few times. The chain is built from TRBV6-1 and TRBJ2-3; 13 bases are shared with TRBD2. Trimming removed 6 bases from V and 6 bases from J; junction bases left unmatched: 6. Germline V lookup: CDR1 MNHNS, CDR2 SASEGT. This CDR3 comprises 15 residues. The CDR3 spells CASRVLAGGADTQYF. The CDR3, as DNA: TGTGCCAGCAGAGTACTAGCGGGGGGGGCGGATACGCAGTATTTT.

V and J are TRBV5-1 and TRBJ1-1; 8 bases line up with TRBD1. V dropped 3 bases and J dropped 4; count of bases not matched to a gene: 8. The CDR3 is made up of 15 amino acids. The germline V gene encodes CDR1 SGHRS and CDR2 YFSETQ. The DNA of the CDR3 is TGCGCCAGCAGCTCTCAGGGGGCGCGTGGCACTGAAGCTTTCTTT. It translates to CASSSQGARGTEAFF.

In its sample, this clonotype was seen a few times. J is TRBJ1-6 and V is TRBV15, with D possibly being TRBD1 (6 bases). The CDR3 consists of 18 residues. V gave up 0 bases and J gave up 0 bases, with 12 bases separating them. Germline-derived CDR1 and CDR2 are LNHNV and YYDKDF (reference sequence). The CDR3 sequence: CATSREPGVSSYNSPLHF. The DNA for the CDR3 is TGTGCCACCAGCAGAGAGCCAGGGGTCAGCTCCTATAATTCACCCCTCCACTTT.

This clonotype has ten or more counts. The chain uses TRBV7-2 and TRBJ1-6, with unresolved D. Germline V gene lookup returns CDR1 SGHTA and CDR2 FQGNSA. Deletions cut 5 bases from V and 6 bases from J, with 11 bases between. The CDR3 consists of 14 residues. CDR3 bases: TGTGCCAGCAGCCTCGGGATATTTAATTCACCCCTCCACTTT. Encoded protein: CASSLGIFNSPLHF.

This rearrangement joins TRBV28 to TRBJ2-5; either TRBD1 or TRBD2 may supply D (5 bases each). V shed 5 bases and J shed 6 bases, with 13 bases lying between them. CDR1 and CDR2 from the germline V gene are MDHEN and SYDVKM. The CDR3 loop spans 13 amino acids. DNA for the CDR3: TGTGCCAGCAGTCCTCCGGGGCCCCAGACCCAGTACTTC. Its protein product is CASSPPGPQTQYF.

The rearrangement links TRBV7-9 to TRBJ2-2, with 11 bases lining up with TRBD1. Looked up from germline, CDR1 is SEHNR and CDR2 is FQNEAQ (reference sequence). The V segment lost 6 bases and the J segment 5 bases; nucleotides outside the gene matches: 5. The CDR3 has 15 amino acids. CDR3 amino acids: CASRGTGGRTGELFF. The CDR3 DNA follows: TGTGCCAGCAGGGGGACAGGGGGAAGGACCGGGGAGCTGTTTTTT.

The chain combines TRBV4-1 with TRBJ2-2; D is possibly TRBD2 (6 bases). This CDR3 contains 19 residues. CDR1 and CDR2 (germline): MGHRA, YSYEKL. The V gene lost 0 bases and the J gene lost 0 bases, with 17 bases spanning the gap. The CDR3 protein is CASSQDTDFWGANTGELFF. CDR3 nucleotide sequence: TGCGCCAGCAGCCAAGATACTGACTTTTGGGGGGCGAACACCGGGGAGCTGTTTTTT.

This clonotype was observed a single time. This chain uses TRBV4-1 with TRBJ1-5, with D unclear. V shed 0 bases and J shed 2 bases, with 5 bases lying between them. The CDR3 is made up of 14 amino acids. Germline CDR1 reads MGHRA; CDR2 reads YSYEKL. The CDR3 sequence: CASSQDQGNQPQHF. As DNA, the CDR3 is TGCGCCAGCAGCCAAGATCAGGGCAATCAGCCCCAGCATTTT.

This clonotype was seen a handful of times. This chain joins TRBV6-6 and TRBJ2-1; maybe TRBD2 (6 bases). V was shortened by 0 bases and J by 9 bases, with 6 bases between the two germline ends. The CDR3 spans 12 residues. CDR1 is MNHNY, CDR2 SVGAGI, per germline (reference sequence). CDR3 region: CASSYSGGEQFF. DNA for the CDR3: TGTGCCAGCAGTTACTCGGGGGGTGAGCAGTTCTTC.

This clonotype was seen once. The rearrangement joins TRBV29-1 to TRBJ2-2; a weak D match, TRBD2 (6 bases). Trimming removed 4 bases at V and 0 bases at J, with 15 bases between. The CDR3 runs 16 residues. Germline-derived CDR1 and CDR2 are SQVTM and ANQGSEA. CDR3 loop: CSVGGVAGANTGELFF. Here the CDR3 DNA reads TGCAGCGTTGGGGGGGTGGCCGGGGCGAACACCGGGGAGCTGTTTTTT.

CDR3 bases: TGCAGTGCTACCACAGGGAGCTATGGCTACACCTTC. Amino acid sequence: CSATTGSYGYTF. The V gene is TRBV20-1, the J gene TRBJ1-2, with D maybe TRBD1 (6 bases). The CDR3 is 12 residues long. Germline V gives CDR1 DFQATT, CDR2 SNEGSKA (reference sequence). Trimming stripped 4 bases from V and 4 bases from J, with 10 bases between.